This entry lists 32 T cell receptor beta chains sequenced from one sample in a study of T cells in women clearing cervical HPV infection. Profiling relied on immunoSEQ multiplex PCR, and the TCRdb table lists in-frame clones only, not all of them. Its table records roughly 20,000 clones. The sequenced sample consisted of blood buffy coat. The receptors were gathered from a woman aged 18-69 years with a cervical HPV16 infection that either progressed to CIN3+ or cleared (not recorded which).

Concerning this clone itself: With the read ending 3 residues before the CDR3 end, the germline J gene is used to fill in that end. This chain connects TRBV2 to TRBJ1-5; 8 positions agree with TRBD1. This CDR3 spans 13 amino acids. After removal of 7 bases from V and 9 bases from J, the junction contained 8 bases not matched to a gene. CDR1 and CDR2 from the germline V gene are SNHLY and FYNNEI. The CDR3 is CASIMDRDWPQHF. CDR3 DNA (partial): TGTGCCAGCATCATGGACAGGGATTGGCCC.

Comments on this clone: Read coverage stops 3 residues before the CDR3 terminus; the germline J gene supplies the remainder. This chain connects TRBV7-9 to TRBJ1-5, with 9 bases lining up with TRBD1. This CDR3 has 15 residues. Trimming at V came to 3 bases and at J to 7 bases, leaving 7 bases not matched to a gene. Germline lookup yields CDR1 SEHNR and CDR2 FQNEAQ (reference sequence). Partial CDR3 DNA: TGTGCCAGCAGCTTGGGCACAGGGGGCCAGCAGCCC. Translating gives CASSLGTGGQQP. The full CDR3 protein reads CASSLGTGGQQPQHF.

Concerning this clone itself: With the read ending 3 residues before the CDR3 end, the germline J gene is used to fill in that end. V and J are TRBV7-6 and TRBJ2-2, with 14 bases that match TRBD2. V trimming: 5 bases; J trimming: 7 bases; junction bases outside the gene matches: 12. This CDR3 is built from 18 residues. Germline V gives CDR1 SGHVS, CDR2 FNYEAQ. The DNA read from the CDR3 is TGTGCCAGCAGCCCCCCGGGACTAGCGGGGGCCAGGGGCGGGGAG. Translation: CASSPPGLAGARGGE. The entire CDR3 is CASSPPGLAGARGGELFF. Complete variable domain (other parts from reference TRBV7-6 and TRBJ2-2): GAGVSQSPRYKVTKRGQDVALRCDPISGHVSLYWYRQALGQGPEFLTYFNYEAQQDKSGLPNDRFSAERPEGSISTLTIQRTEQRDSAMYRCASSPPGLAGARGGELFFGEGSRLTVL.

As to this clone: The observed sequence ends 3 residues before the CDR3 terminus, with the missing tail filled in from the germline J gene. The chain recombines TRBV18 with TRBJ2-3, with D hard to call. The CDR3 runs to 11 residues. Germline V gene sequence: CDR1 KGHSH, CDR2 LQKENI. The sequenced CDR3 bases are TGTGCCAGCTCACTACAAGAGACG. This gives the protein CASSLQET. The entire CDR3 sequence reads CASSLQETQYF. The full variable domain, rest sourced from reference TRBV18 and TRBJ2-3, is NAGVMQNPRHLVRRRGQEARLRCSPMKGHSHVYWYRQLPEEGLKFMVYLQKENIIDESGMPKERFSAEFPKEGPSILRIQQVVRGDSAAYFCASSLQETQYFGPGTRLTVL.

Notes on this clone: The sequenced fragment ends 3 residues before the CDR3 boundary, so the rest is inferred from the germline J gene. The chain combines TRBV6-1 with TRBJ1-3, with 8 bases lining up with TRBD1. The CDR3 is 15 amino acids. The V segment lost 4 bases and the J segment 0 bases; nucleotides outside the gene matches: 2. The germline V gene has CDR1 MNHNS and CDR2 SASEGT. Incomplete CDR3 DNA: TGTGCCAGCAGTGCCACAGGGGGCTCTGGAAACACC. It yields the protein CASSATGGSGNT. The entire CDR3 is CASSATGGSGNTIYF.

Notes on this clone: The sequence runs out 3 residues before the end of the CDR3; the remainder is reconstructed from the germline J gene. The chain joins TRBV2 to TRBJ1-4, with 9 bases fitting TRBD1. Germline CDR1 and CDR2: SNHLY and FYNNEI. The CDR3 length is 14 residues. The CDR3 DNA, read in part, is TGTGCCAGCCTACAGGGGGCGCGGAATTCACCA. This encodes CASLQGARNSP. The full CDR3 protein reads CASLQGARNSPLFF.

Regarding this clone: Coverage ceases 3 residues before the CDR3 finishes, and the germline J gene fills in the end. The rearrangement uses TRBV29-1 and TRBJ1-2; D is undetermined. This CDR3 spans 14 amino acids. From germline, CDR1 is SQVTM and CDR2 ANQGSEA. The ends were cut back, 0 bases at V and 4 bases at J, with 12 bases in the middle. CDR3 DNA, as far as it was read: TGCAGCGTTGAAGATCGCGGGTTCAGCTATGGC. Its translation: CSVEDRGFSYG. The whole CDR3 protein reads CSVEDRGFSYGYTF.

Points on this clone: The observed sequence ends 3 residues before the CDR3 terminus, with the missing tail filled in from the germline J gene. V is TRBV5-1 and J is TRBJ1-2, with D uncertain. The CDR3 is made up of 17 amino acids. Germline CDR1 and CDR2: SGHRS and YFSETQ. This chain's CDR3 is CASSLELTGISTDTYTF. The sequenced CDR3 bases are TGCGCCAGCAGCTTGGAATTGACGGGGATCAGCACAGATACC.

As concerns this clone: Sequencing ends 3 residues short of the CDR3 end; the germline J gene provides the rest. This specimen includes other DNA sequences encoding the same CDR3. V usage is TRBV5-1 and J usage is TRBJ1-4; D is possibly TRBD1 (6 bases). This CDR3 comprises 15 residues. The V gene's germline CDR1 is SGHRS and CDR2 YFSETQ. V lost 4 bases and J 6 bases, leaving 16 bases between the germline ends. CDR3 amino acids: CASSLGTGWDEKLFF. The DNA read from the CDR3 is TGCGCCAGCAGCCTTGGAACAGGGTGGGATGAAAAA.

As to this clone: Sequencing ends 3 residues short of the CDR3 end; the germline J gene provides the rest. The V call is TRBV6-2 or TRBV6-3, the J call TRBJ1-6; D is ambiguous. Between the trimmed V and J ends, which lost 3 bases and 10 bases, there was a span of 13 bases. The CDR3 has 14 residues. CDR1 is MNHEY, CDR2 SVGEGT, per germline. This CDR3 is CASSYRSGGSPLHF. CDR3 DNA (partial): TGTGCCAGCAGTTATCGCAGCGGAGGCTCACCC.

The part of the CDR3 DNA that was read is TGCGCCAGCAGCCAACGAGACAGTCAGCCC. It specifies CASSQRDSQP. The entire CDR3 reads CASSQRDSQPQHF. This chain uses TRBV4-1 with TRBJ1-5; tentative D call: TRBD1 (5 bases). The read stops 3 residues short of the end of the CDR3; the missing end is completed from the germline J gene. CDR3 length: 13 amino acids. Per the germline V gene, CDR1 is MGHRA and CDR2 is YSYEKL. Trimming took 2 bases from V and 6 from J, leaving 8 bases between them.

This chain's CDR3 is CASSVAPGDVSPLHF. The sequenced CDR3 bases are TGTGCCAGCAGTGTTGCCCCGGGGGATGTTTCACCC. The chain has TRBV2 and TRBJ1-6; tentative D call: TRBD1 (5 bases). The CDR3 end is not reached by the read, which stops 3 residues before it; the germline J gene fills it in. The CDR3 runs 15 residues. The germline V gene has CDR1 SNHLY and CDR2 FYNNEI. V was cut by 4 bases and J by 9 bases, with 16 bases left in between.

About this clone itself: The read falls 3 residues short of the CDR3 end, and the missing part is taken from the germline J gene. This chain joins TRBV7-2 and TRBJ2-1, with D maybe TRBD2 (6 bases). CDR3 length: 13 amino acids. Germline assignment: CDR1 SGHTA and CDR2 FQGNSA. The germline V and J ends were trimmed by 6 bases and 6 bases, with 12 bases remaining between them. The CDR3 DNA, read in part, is TGTGCCAGCAGAATCGGGACTCTCAATGAG. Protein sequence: CASRIGTLNE. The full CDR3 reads CASRIGTLNEQFF.

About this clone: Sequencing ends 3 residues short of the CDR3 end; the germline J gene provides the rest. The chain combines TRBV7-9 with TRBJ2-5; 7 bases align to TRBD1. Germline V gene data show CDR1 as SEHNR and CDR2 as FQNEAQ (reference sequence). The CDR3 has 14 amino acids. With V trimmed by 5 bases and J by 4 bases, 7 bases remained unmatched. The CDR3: CASSPISGGETQYF. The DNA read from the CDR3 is TGTGCCAGCAGCCCAATATCAGGGGGAGAGACC.

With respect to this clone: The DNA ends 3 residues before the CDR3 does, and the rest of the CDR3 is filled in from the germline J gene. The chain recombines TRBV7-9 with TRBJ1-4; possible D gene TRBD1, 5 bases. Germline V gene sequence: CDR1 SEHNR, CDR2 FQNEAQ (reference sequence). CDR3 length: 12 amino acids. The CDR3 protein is CAPGLPNSPLFF. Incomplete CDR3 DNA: TGTGCCCCGGGACTTCCTAATTCACCA. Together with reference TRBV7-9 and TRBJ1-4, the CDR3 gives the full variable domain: DTGVSQNPRHKITKRGQNVTFRCDPISEHNRLYWYRQTLGQGPEFLTYFQNEAQLEKSRLLSDRFSAERPKGSFSTLEIQRTEQGDSAMYLCAPGLPNSPLFFGSGTQLSVL.

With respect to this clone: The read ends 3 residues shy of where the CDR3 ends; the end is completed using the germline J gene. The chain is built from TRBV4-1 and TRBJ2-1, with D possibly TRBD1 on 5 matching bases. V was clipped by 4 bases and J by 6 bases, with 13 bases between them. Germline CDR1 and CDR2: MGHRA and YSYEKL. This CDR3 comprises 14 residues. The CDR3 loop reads CASSPPTTANEQFF. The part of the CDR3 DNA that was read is TGCGCCAGCAGCCCTCCCACGACAGCCAATGAG.

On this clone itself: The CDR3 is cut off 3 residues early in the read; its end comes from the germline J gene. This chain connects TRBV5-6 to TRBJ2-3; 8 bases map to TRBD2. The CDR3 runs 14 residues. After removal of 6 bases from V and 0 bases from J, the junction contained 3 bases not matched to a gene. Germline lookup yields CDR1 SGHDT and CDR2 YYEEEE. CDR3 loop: CASTPSGSTDTQYF. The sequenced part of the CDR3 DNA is TGTGCCAGCACCCCTAGCGGGAGCACAGATACG.

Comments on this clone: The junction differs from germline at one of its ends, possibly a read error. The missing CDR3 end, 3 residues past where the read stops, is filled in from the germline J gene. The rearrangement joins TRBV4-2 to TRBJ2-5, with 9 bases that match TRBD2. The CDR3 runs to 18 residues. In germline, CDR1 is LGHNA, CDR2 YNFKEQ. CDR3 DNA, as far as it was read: TGCGCCAGCAGCCAAGGGTCCTTGGGTGAGCGGGGGGCGGAGACC. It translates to CASSQGSLGERGAET. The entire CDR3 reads CASSQGSLGERGAETQYF.

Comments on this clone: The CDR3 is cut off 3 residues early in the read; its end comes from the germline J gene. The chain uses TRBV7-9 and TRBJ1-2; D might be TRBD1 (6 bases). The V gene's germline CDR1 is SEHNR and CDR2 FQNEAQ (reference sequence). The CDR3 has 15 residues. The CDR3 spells CASSLAPTGSYDYTF. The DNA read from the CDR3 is TGTGCCAGCAGCTTAGCGCCGACAGGATCCTACGAC.

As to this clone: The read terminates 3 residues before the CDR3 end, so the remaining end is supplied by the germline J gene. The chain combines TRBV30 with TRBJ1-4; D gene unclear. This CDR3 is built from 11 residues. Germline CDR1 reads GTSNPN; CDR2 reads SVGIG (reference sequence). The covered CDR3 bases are TGTGCCTGGGGCCATAATTCACCA. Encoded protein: CAWGHNSP. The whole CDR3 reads CAWGHNSPLFF.

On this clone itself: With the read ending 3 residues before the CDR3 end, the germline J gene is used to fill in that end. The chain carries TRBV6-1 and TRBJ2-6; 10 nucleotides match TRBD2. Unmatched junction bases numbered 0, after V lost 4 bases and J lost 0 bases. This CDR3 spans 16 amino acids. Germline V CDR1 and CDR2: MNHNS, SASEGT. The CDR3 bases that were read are TGTGCCAGCAGTGGACTAGCGGGCTCTGGGGCCAACGTC. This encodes CASSGLAGSGANV. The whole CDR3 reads CASSGLAGSGANVLTF.

This CDR3 is CASSLKGSGGFEQFF. CDR3 DNA (partial): TGTGCCAGCAGCTTAAAAGGTAGCGGGGGCTTTGAG. The V gene is TRBV11-3, the J gene TRBJ2-1, with 9 bases lining up with TRBD2. The CDR3 goes on 3 residues after the read ends, and that part is filled in from the germline J gene. V was pared by 2 bases and J by 9 bases, with 8 bases of the junction left unmatched. Germline-derived CDR1 and CDR2 are SGHNT and YENEEA. The CDR3 covers 15 residues.

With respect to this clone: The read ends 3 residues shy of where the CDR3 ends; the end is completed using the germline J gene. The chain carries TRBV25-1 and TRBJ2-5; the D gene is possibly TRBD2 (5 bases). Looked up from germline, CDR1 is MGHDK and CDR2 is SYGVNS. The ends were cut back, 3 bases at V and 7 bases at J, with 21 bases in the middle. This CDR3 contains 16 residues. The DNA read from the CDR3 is TGTGCCAGCAGTGATGAAAGGAGCGGTCATTTTACGACC. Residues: CASSDERSGHFTT. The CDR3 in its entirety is CASSDERSGHFTTQYF.

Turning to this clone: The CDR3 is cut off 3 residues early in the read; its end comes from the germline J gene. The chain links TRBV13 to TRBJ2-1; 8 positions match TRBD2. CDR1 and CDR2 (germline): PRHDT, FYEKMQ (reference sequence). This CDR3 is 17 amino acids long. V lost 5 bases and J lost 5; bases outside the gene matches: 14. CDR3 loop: CASSRTTGTRGHNEQFF. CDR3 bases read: TGTGCCAGCAGCAGAACAACCGGGACTAGAGGTCACAATGAG.

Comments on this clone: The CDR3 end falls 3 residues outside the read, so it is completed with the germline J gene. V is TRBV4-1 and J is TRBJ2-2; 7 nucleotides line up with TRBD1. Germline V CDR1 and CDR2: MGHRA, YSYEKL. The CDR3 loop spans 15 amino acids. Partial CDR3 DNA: TGCGCCAGCAGCCAGACAGGGTGGGCTAATGAAAAG. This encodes CASSQTGWANEK. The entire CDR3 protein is CASSQTGWANEKLFF.

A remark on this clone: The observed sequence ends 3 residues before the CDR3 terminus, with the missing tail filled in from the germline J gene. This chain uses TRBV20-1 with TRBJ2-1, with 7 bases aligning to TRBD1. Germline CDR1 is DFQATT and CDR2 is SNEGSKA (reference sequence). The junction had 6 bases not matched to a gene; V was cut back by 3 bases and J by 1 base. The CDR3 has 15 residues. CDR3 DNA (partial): TGCAGTGCTAGCCTCAGGGGGAGATCCTACAATGAG. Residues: CSASLRGRSYNE. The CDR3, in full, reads CSASLRGRSYNEQFF.

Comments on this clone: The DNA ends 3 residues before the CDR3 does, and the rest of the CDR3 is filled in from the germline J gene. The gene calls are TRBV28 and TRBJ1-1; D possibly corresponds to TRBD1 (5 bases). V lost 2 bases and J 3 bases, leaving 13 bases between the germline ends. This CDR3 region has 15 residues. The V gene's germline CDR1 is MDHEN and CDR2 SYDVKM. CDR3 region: CASSLPQGKDTEAFF. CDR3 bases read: TGTGCCAGCAGTTTACCTCAGGGTAAGGACACTGAA.

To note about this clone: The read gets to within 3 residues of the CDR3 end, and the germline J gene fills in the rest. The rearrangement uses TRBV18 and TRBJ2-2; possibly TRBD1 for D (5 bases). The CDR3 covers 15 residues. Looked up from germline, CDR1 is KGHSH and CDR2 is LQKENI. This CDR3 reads CASSPLRAKTSPLFF. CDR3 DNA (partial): TGTGCCAGCTCACCGCTCAGGGCCAAGACTTCACCG.

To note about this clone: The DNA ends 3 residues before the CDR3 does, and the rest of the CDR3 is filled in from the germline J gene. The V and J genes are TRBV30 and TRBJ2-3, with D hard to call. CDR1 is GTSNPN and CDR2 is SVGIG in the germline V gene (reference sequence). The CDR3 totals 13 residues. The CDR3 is CAWRGRGEETQYF. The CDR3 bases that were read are TGTGCCTGGAGGGGCCGAGGAGAAGAGACG.

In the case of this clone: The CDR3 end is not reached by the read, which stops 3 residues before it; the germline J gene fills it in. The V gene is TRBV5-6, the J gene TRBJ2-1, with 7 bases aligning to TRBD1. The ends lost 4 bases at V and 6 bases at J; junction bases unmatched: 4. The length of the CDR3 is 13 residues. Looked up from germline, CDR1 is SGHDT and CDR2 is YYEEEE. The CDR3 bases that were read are TGTGCCAGCAGCGAGGGACAGCTCAATGAG. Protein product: CASSEGQLNE. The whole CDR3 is CASSEGQLNEQFF. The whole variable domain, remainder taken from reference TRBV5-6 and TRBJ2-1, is DAGVTQSPTHLIKTRGQQVTLRCSPKSGHDTVSWYQQALGQGPQFIFQYYEEEERQRGNFPDRFSGHQFPNYSSELNVNALLLGDSALYLCASSEGQLNEQFFGPGTRLTVL.

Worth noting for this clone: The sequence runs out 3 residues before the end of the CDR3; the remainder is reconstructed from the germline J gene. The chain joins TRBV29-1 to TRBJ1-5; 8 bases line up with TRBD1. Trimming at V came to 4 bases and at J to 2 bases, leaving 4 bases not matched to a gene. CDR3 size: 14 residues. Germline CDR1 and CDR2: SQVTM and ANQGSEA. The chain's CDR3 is CSVAGGDGNQPQHF. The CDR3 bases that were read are TGCAGCGTTGCAGGGGGCGACGGCAATCAGCCC. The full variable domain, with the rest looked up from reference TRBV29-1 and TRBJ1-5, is SAVISQKPSRDICQRGTSLTIQCQVDSQVTMMFWYRQQPGQSLTLIATANQGSEATYESGFVIDKFPISRPNLTFSTLTVSNMSPEDSSIYLCSVAGGDGNQPQHFGDGTRLSIL.

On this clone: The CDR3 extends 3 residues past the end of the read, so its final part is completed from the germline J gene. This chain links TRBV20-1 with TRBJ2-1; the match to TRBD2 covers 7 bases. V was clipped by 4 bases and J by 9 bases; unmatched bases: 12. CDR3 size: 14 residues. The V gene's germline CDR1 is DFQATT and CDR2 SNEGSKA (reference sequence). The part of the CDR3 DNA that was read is TGCAGTGCTACGACTAGCCCGGACTTTGGTGAG. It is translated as CSATTSPDFGE. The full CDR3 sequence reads CSATTSPDFGEQFF.